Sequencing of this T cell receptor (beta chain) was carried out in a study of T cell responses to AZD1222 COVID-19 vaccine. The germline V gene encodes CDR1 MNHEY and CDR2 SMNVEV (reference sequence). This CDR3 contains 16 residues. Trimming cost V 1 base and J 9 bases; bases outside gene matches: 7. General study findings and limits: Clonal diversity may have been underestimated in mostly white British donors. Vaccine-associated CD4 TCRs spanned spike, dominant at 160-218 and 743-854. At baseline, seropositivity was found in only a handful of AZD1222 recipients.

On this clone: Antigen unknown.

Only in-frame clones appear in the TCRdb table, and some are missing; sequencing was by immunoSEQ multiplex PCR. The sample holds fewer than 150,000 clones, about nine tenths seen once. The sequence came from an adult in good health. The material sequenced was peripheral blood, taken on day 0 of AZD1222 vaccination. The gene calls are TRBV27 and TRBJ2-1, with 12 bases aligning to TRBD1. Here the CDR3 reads CASSLLGGTGGVEQFF. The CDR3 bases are TGTGCCAGCAGTTTATTGGGGGGGACAGGGGGCGTTGAGCAGTTCTTC.